The entry below gives a single T cell receptor (beta chain) sequence along with its context. The antigen is undetermined. This sample was taken from a study of cytomegalovirus exposure and HLA in healthy donors. The length of the CDR3 is 15 residues. Trimming pared 4 bases from V and 1 base from J, leaving 12 bases between. Germline CDR1 and CDR2: MNHEY and SVGAGI. Primers for the PCR totalled 60 Vbeta and 13 Jbeta. Data came from immunoSEQ multiplex PCR; TCRdb stores just in-frame clones and leaves some out. Of 200,000 or so clones listed, more than 75% are singletons. Study results and limitations: Associated with HLA alleles at 0.05 false discovery rate in a later analysis were 16,951 TCR beta sequences. Later work found that TCR association rates differed between HLA loci; DRB1 had the most and HLA-C the fewest. Previous analysis showed most TCR beta V segments were productive about 87% or about 30% of the time.

The chain links TRBV6-5 to TRBJ2-3, with D maybe TRBD1 (6 bases). The sample was PBMCs. This clonotype was sampled from a human donor in good health. The chain's CDR3 is CASSSWRQGTDTQYF. As DNA, the CDR3 is TGTGCCAGCAGTTCGTGGAGACAGGGCACAGATACGCAGTATTTT.